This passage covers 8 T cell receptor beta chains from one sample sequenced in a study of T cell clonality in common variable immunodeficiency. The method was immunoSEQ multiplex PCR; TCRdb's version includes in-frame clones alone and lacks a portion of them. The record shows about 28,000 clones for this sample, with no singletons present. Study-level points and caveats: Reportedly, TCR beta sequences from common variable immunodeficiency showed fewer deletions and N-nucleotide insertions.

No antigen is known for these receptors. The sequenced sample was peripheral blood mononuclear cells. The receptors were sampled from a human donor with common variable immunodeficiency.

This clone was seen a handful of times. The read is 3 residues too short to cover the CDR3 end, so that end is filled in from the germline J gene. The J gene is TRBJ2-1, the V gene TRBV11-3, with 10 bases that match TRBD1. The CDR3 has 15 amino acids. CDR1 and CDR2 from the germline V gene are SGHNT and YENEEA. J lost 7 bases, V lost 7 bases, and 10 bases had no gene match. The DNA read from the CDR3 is TGTGCCAGCAAGGAGACAGGGGGCGCGACAAATGAG. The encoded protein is CASKETGGATNE. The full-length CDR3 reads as CASKETGGATNEQFF.

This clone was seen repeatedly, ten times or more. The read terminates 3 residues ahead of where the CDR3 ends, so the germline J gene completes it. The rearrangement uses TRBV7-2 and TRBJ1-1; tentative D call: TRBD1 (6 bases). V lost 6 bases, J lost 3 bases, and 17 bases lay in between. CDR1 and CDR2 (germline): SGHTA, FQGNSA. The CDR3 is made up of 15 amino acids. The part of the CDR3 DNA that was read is TGTGCCAGCAGGTTATTCGGGCACAGGGACACTGAA. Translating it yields CASRLFGHRDTE. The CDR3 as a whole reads CASRLFGHRDTEAFF.

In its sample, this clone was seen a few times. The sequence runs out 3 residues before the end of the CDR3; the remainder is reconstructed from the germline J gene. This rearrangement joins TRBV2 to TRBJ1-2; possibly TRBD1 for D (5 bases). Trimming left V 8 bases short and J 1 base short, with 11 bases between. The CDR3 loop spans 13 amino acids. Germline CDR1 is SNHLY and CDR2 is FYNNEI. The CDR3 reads CASRDDSNYGYTF. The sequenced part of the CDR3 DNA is TGTGCCAGCCGGGATGACAGTAACTATGGC.

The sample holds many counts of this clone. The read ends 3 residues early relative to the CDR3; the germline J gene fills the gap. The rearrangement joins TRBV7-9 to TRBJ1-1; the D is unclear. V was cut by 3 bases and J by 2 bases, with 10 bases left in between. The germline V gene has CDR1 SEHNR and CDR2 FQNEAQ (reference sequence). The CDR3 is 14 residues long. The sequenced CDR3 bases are TGTGCCAGCAGCTTCTCGTCAGAAAACACTGAA. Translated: CASSFSSENTE. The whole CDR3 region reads CASSFSSENTEAFF.

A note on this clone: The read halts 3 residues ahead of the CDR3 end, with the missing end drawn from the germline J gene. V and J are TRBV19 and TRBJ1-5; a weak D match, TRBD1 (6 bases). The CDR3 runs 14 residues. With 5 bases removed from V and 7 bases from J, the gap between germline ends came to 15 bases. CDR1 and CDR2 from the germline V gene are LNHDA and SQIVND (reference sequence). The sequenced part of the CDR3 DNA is TGTGCCAGTAGTCAGGGGCAGGGCGGCCAGCCC. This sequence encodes CASSQGQGGQP. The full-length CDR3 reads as CASSQGQGGQPQHF.

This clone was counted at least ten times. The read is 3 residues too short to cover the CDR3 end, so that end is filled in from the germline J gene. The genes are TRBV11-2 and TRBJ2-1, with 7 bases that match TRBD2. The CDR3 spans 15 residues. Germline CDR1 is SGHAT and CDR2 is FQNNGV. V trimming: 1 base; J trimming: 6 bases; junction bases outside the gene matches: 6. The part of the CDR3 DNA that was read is TGTGCCAGCAGCTTAGTAGCGGGCATTTTCAATGAG. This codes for CASSLVAGIFNE. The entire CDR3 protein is CASSLVAGIFNEQFF.

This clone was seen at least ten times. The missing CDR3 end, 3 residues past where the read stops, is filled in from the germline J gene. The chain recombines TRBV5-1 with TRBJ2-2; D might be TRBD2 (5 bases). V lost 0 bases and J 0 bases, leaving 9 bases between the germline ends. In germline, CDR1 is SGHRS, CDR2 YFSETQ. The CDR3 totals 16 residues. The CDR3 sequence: CASSLAPGANTGELFF. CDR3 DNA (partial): TGCGCCAGCAGCTTGGCCCCCGGGGCGAACACCGGGGAG.

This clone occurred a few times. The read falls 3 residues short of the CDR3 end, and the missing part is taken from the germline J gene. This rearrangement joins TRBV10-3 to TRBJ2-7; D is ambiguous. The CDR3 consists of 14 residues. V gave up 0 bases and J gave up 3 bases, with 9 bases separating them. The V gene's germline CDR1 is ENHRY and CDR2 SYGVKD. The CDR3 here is CAISESAGYYEQYF. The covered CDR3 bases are TGTGCCATCAGTGAGTCCGCAGGATACTACGAG.